This T cell receptor (beta chain) was found in a study of T cell repertoires in cytomegalovirus infection. This clonotype was counted many times. V was clipped by 5 bases and J by 4 bases, with 12 bases between them. The germline V gene encodes CDR1 SGHTA and CDR2 FQGNSA. There are 13 residues in the CDR3. TCRdb independently ran MiXCR on the reads; one entry per CDR3 protein. This sample yields 250,000 or so distinct CDR3 sequences, of which over 9% are seen a single time; approximately 1.6% belongs to the top ten. This clonotype originated in a human donor in good health (CMV status not recorded). Some clones in this sample may be carry-over from other donors' samples. The rearrangement links TRBV7-2 to TRBJ2-7; D gene uncertain. Specimen: PBMCs. This chain's CDR3 is CASSPVERYEQYF. CDR3 DNA sequence: TGTGCCAGCAGCCCAGTTGAGAGGTACGAGCAGTACTTC.